These 7 T cell receptor beta chains share one sample of origin, sequenced in a study of CD4 T cells in relation to SARS-CoV-2 and coronaviruses. Before the COVID-19 pandemic, during about 2010-2018, CD4+ T cells were taken from unexposed donors. Assay used: immunoSEQ multiplex PCR; TCRdb lists only in-frame clones, some missing. This repertoire shows tens of thousands of clones, 85% to 95% found once; its top ten account for under 0.3%. Sample: naive CD4+ T cells from PBMCs. The sample's subset: naive CD4+ T cells isolated by negative enrichment. The receptors were gathered from a human donor in good health.

V and J are TRBV12-3 or TRBV12-4 and TRBJ1-2; TRBD1 might be the D (6 bases). CDR3 length equals 11 residues. CDR3 nucleotide sequence: TGTCCGGGGGGCGAAAACTATGGCTACACCTTC. Protein sequence: CPGGENYGYTF.

The V gene is TRBV28, the J gene TRBJ1-3; 8 bases line up with TRBD1. The V gene end was trimmed by 5 bases and the J gene end by 3 bases; junction bases not matched to a gene: 6. This CDR3 has 15 amino acids. The germline gives CDR1 MDHEN, CDR2 SYDVKM. CDR3 coding DNA: TGTGCCAGCAGTCTACCCGACAGGGGTGGAAACACCATATATTTT. This encodes CASSLPDRGGNTIYF.

V is TRBV5-1 and J is TRBJ2-3, with D hard to call. The germline gives CDR1 SGHRS, CDR2 YFSETQ. The CDR3 has 12 amino acids. V was clipped by 4 bases and J by 2 bases, with 5 bases between them. This CDR3 reads CASSADTDTQYF. As DNA, the CDR3 is TGCGCCAGCAGCGCGGACACAGATACGCAGTATTTT. The complete variable domain, with remaining parts taken from reference TRBV5-1 and TRBJ2-3, reads KAGVTQTPRYLIKTRGQQVTLSCSPISGHRSVSWYQQTPGQGLQFLFEYFSETQRNKGNFPGRFSGRQFSNSRSEMNVSTLELGDSALYLCASSADTDTQYFGPGTRLTVL.

The rearrangement joins TRBV7-9 to TRBJ1-1; D is unresolved. Trimming took 3 bases from V and 4 from J, leaving 6 bases between them. CDR3 length: 12 residues. Per the germline V gene, CDR1 is SEHNR and CDR2 is FQNEAQ (reference sequence). The CDR3 DNA reads TGTGCCAGCAGCTTTTCTGGCACTGAAGCTTTCTTT. It is translated as CASSFSGTEAFF.

The chain couples TRBV30 to TRBJ1-5, with D uncertain. This CDR3 region has 16 residues. Trimming removed 0 bases at V and 0 bases at J, with 12 bases between. Germline V gene lookup returns CDR1 GTSNPN and CDR2 SVGIG (reference sequence). The CDR3 sequence is CAWSVAALYSNQPQHF. In DNA form, the CDR3 reads TGTGCCTGGAGTGTGGCAGCCCTCTATAGCAATCAGCCCCAGCATTTT.

The chain employs TRBV6-6 and TRBJ1-5; no clear D. The V gene's germline CDR1 is MNHNY and CDR2 SVGAGI (reference sequence). Trimming stripped 6 bases from V and 6 bases from J, with 21 bases between. This CDR3 spans 16 amino acids. The CDR3 DNA follows: TGTGCCAGCAGAACCGGTGGCGCGGAACCAGCTCAGCCCCAGCATTTT. Protein sequence: CASRTGGAEPAQPQHF.

This sequence joins TRBV6-1 and TRBJ1-1; D is unclear. The V end lost 2 bases, the J end lost 1 base, and 11 bases lay between the germline ends. This CDR3 spans 15 amino acids. Germline CDR1 reads MNHNS; CDR2 reads SASEGT. In DNA, the CDR3 is TGTGCCAGCAGTGAAAGTAGCGGCGGGAACACTGAAGCTTTCTTT. It yields the protein CASSESSGGNTEAFF.